The rows below give T cell receptor beta chains drawn from one sample of a study of blood T cell repertoires in COVID-19. Measured with immunoSEQ multiplex PCR; TCRdb has only the in-frame clones, and not every one. The sample includes about 200,000 clones, 75% to 90% of them seen just once. Sequenced input: PBMCs or T cells enriched from blood (not recorded which). The receptors originated from a man aged 25-40 years who had recovered from COVID-19. CDR3s include the opening cysteine and the closing phenylalanine or tryptophan. A D gene is named only where the DNA matches it firmly. Clone size is stated in some rows and not others, as once, few, many or a class when expanded.

TRBJ2-3 | TRBD1 | TRBV19 | . | CASSTLQGASFTDTQYF | TGTGCCAGTAGTACATTACAGGGGGCGTCCTTCACAGATACGCAGTATTTT
TRBJ2-7 | TRBD1 | TRBV10-3 | . | CAISEGQGSYEQYF | TGTGCCATCAGTGAGGGACAGGGGTCCTACGAGCAGTACTTC
TRBJ2-7 | . | TRBV30 | . | CAWSVLYPYEQYF | TGTGCCTGGAGTGTACTTTATCCCTACGAGCAGTACTTC
TRBJ2-1 | . | TRBV24-1 | few | CATSDLGQGNYNEQFF | TGTGCCACCAGTGATTTGGGGCAGGGGAACTACAATGAGCAGTTCTTC
TRBJ1-6 | . | TRBV5-4 | . | CASSLAGRGHSPLHF | TGTGCCAGCAGCTTGGCGGGCAGGGGACACTCACCCCTCCACTTT
TRBJ2-4 | TRBD1 | TRBV6-5 | . | CASSSSYRDRENIQYF | TGTGCCAGCAGTTCCTCATACCGGGACAGGGAAAACATTCAGTACTTC
TRBJ1-3 | . | TRBV28 | few | CASSPGGSGNTIYF | TGTGCCAGCAGTCCTGGGGGGAGTGGAAACACCATATATTTT
TRBJ1-3 | . | TRBV7-2 | . | CASSSQVSGNTIYF | TGTGCCAGCAGCTCCCAGGTCTCTGGAAACACCATATATTTT
TRBJ2-7 | TRBD2 | TRBV30 | . | CAWSLMGGGVYEQYF | TGTGCCTGGAGTCTTATGGGCGGGGGGGTCTACGAGCAGTACTTC
TRBJ1-2 | TRBD1 | TRBV5-1 | . | CASSGTGTGYNYGYTF | TGCGCCAGCAGCGGGACCGGGACAGGGTATAACTATGGCTACACCTTC
TRBJ2-1 | TRBD2 | TRBV29-1 | . | CSLTTAGDDEQFF | TGCAGCCTTACCACAGCGGGAGACGATGAGCAGTTCTTC
TRBJ2-4 | TRBD2 | TRBV19 | . | CASSIYSGRWSKNIQYF | TGTGCCAGTAGTATTTATAGCGGGAGGTGGTCCAAAAACATTCAGTACTTC
TRBJ2-1 | TRBD1 | TRBV3-1/TRBV3-2 | . | CASSQESLTGTGGYNEQFF | TGTGCCAGCAGCCAAGAGTCTTTGACAGGGACGGGTGGTTACAATGAGCAGTTCTTC
TRBJ1-1 | . | TRBV23-1 | . | CASSQSVGEVMNTEAFF | TGCGCCAGCAGTCAATCGGTGGGGGAGGTCATGAACACTGAAGCTTTCTTT
TRBJ2-1 | . | TRBV24-1 | . | CATSDNRAGNEQFF | TGTGCCACCAGTGACAACAGGGCCGGCAATGAGCAGTTCTTC
TRBJ1-1 | TRBD1 | TRBV5-1 | . | CASSLFPTGDFTEAFF | TGCGCCAGCAGCCTATTCCCGACAGGGGACTTCACTGAAGCTTTCTTT
TRBJ2-7 | TRBD1 | TRBV4-1 | . | CASSQGGGQGRREQYF | TGCGCCAGCAGCCAAGGGGGGGGACAGGGGCGGCGCGAGCAGTACTTC
TRBJ2-7 | TRBD2 | TRBV7-6 | . | CASSPISGPLVEQYF | TGTGCCAGCAGCCCTATTAGCGGGCCCCTGGTAGAGCAGTACTTC
TRBJ2-6 | . | TRBV28 | . | CASSSRDSGANVLTF | TGTGCCAGCAGTAGCAGGGACTCTGGGGCCAACGTCCTGACTTTC
TRBJ2-7 | TRBD1 | TRBV7-2 | . | CASSLMTGGVYEQYF | TGTGCCAGCAGCTTAATGACAGGGGGCGTTTACGAGCAGTACTTC
TRBJ1-6 | TRBD1 | TRBV5-5 | . | CASIQTGQMNSPLHF | TGTGCCAGTATCCAAACGGGACAGATGAATTCACCCCTCCACTTT
TRBJ2-1 | . | TRBV19 | once | CASSMAREYQFF | TGTGCCAGTAGTATGGCGAGGGAATATCAGTTCTTC
TRBJ1-4 | TRBD1 | TRBV27 | once | CASSLAGTGTEKLFF | TGTGCCAGCAGTTTGGCCGGGACAGGGACTGAAAAACTGTTTTTT
TRBJ2-7 | TRBD1 | TRBV19 | . | CASSAGQAYEQYF | TGTGCCAGTAGCGCGGGACAGGCCTACGAGCAGTACTTC
TRBJ2-7 | . | TRBV12-3/TRBV12-4 | . | CASSQGSEQYF | TGTGCCAGCAGCCAGGGCTCCGAGCAGTACTTC
TRBJ2-1 | . | TRBV21-1 | . | CASSKARLVVDEQFF | TGTGCCAGCAGCAAAGCGCGCCTAGTGGTCGATGAGCAGTTCTTC
TRBJ2-5 | . | TRBV7-2 | . | CASSLRGETQYF | TGTGCCAGCAGCCTCAGGGGAGAGACCCAGTACTTC
TRBJ2-7 | . | TRBV3-1/TRBV3-2 | . | CASSQDRGSEQYF | TGTGCCAGCAGCCAAGATCGAGGGTCCGAGCAGTACTTC
TRBJ2-1 | TRBD2 | TRBV6-2/TRBV6-3 | . | CASSPGGTNEQFF | TGTGCCAGCAGTCCCGGGGGGACCAATGAGCAGTTCTTC
TRBJ2-1 | TRBD2 | TRBV6-2/TRBV6-3 | . | CASSLTSGRRDEQFF | TGTGCCAGCAGTTTAACTAGCGGGAGGAGGGATGAGCAGTTCTTC
TRBJ1-5 | . | TRBV4-3 | . | CASSRDGGSNQPQHF | TGCGCCAGCAGCCGCGACGGGGGTAGCAATCAGCCCCAGCATTTT
TRBJ2-7 | TRBD2 | TRBV2 | once | CASSQGSGRAPNEQYF | TGTGCCAGCAGTCAAGGTAGCGGGAGGGCCCCCAACGAGCAGTACTTC
TRBJ1-1 | . | TRBV19 | . | CASSIWRGGMNTEAFF | TGTGCCAGTAGTATTTGGAGGGGGGGCATGAACACTGAAGCTTTCTTT
TRBJ1-5 | TRBD1 | TRBV28 | . | CASSRDRGRLSNQPQHF | TGTGCCAGCAGTAGGGACAGGGGCCGGTTGAGCAATCAGCCCCAGCATTTT
TRBJ2-7 | TRBD1 | TRBV28 | . | CAIRRAGGRYEQYF | TGTGCCATCAGGCGGGCAGGGGGCAGGTACGAGCAGTACTTC
TRBJ1-1 | TRBD1 | TRBV12-3/TRBV12-4 | . | CASSTGGNTEAFF | TGTGCCAGCAGTACAGGGGGGAACACTGAAGCTTTCTTT
TRBJ1-2 | TRBD1 | TRBV9 | . | CASSMTGLNYGYTF | TGTGCCAGCAGCATGACAGGGTTGAACTATGGCTACACCTTC
TRBJ2-7 | . | TRBV7-9 | . | CASSSGQSYEQYF | TGTGCCAGCAGCTCCGGACAGTCCTACGAGCAGTACTTC
TRBJ1-1 | TRBD1 | TRBV5-1 | . | CASSSGQTNTEAFF | TGCGCCAGCAGCTCGGGACAGACGAACACTGAAGCTTTCTTT
TRBJ1-1 | TRBD1 | TRBV18 | . | CASSPRGSGQGDTEAFF | TGTGCCAGCTCACCACGGGGATCGGGACAGGGGGACACTGAAGCTTTCTTT
TRBJ1-2 | . | TRBV28 | . | CASSPRADYGYTF | TGTGCCAGCAGTCCCAGGGCTGACTATGGCTACACCTTC